Sequencing of this TCR beta chain was carried out in a study of blood T cell repertoires in COVID-19. Study-level information: Sites in the United States, Italy and Spain provided acute and convalescent COVID-19 samples.

Generated by immunoSEQ multiplex PCR, the TCRdb table keeps only in-frame clones and is missing some. This sample carries fewer than 95,000 clones, about 91% of them seen once, and the ten largest clones take around 0.44%. The germline gives CDR1 SGHTA, CDR2 FQGNSA. V dropped 4 bases and J dropped 4; count of bases not matched to a gene: 9. The CDR3 has 15 residues. Sequencing was performed on peripheral blood. The V call is TRBV7-2, the J call TRBJ1-2, with 7 bases fitting TRBD1. The TCR was taken from a man aged 55-75 years with acute or convalescent COVID-19. The CDR3 protein is CASSYTTGSGYGYTF. CDR3 nucleotides: TGTGCCAGCAGCTACACGACAGGGTCCGGCTATGGCTACACCTTC.